This record concerns one T cell receptor beta chain sequence. The data belong to a study of cytomegalovirus exposure and HLA in healthy donors. Across the study: The same platform was used for the 110 or so validation repertoires and the 600 to 850 first-cohort repertoires, a later analysis reported.

Trimming stripped 5 bases from V and 2 bases from J, with 10 bases between. The CDR3 runs 14 residues. Germline CDR1 is MNHEY and CDR2 is SMNVEV (reference sequence). Assay: immunoSEQ multiplex PCR; the TCRdb copy retains only in-frame clones and omits some. The sample lists 170,000 or so clones, 80% to 85% seen once, with 2.5% to 3% in the top ten. The J gene is TRBJ1-3, the V gene TRBV27, with a weak D call TRBD1 (6 bases). The source material was PBMCs. The TCR was taken from a woman aged 18-29 years in good health and CMV-seropositive. In DNA, the CDR3 is TGTGCCAGCAGTCTCGGGGGGCCTGGAAACACCATATATTTT. Amino acid sequence: CASSLGGPGNTIYF.